This T cell receptor (beta chain) came from a study of blood T cell repertoires in COVID-19. Turning to the study itself: T cells, B-cell-depleted T cells, or PBMCs supplied cDNA or gDNA.

CDR1 and CDR2 (germline): MNHEY, SVGEGT. The CDR3 totals 16 residues. V was trimmed by 2 bases and J by 8 bases, leaving 18 bases between them. The protocol was immunoSEQ multiplex PCR, while the TCRdb copy is restricted to in-frame clones and leaves out a portion. The table records 210,000 or so clones, 80% to 85% of them present only once. The J gene is TRBJ1-4, the V gene TRBV6-2 or TRBV6-3; D may be TRBD1 (5 bases). Sequencing input: peripheral blood. The TCR was taken from a human donor in a cohort sampled during active COVID-19. CDR3 nucleotide sequence: TGTGCCAGCAGTTACAACGGGAGGGGAAGGGAAGAAAAACTGTTTTTT. It encodes CASSYNGRGREEKLFF.